This T cell receptor beta chain was sequenced for a study of T cells in Graves' hyperthyroidism and ophthalmopathy. Whole-study findings and limits: Expanded thyroid clonotypes (above 0.001) were mostly also found in blood. Ophthalmopathy was predicted by the model a median of roughly 6.6 months ahead of onset.

This clonotype was seen at least ten times. Antigen: not known. The junction had 6 bases not matched to a gene; V was cut back by 4 bases and J by 6 bases. The CDR3 contains 14 residues. Germline V gene data show CDR1 as SGHRS and CDR2 as YFSETQ. Together with thyroid ultrasound, orbital computed tomography, serum thyroxine and TRAb, clinical symptoms were used for diagnoses. RNA transcripts provided the source from which TCR beta CDR3 regions were amplified. When the TCR CDR3 underwent first-round RT-PCR, the HTBI primer set was used. TCRdb re-called the multiplex PCR reads with MiXCR, one entry per CDR3 protein. The table includes fewer than 450,000 distinct CDR3 sequences, around 15% detected once.

The sequence derives from an older woman with Graves' ophthalmopathy. The chain combines TRBV5-1 with TRBJ2-4; 8 positions agree with TRBD1. The material sequenced was blood. CDR3 sequence reads: CASSGDRGGNIQYF. The CDR3 nucleotides read TGCGCCAGCAGCGGCGACAGGGGAGGAAACATTCAGTACTTC.